Given below is one T cell receptor (beta chain) in context. The table came from immunoSEQ multiplex PCR; TCRdb's copy has only in-frame clones and leaves some out. The repertoire consists of roughly 72,000 clones, with just under 95% occurring once and the leading ten covering about 0.37%. This sample stems from a study of technical replicates of blood from several donors. CDR3 size: 15 residues. With V trimmed by 5 bases and J by 1 base, 7 bases remained unmatched. Germline CDR1 reads SEHNR; CDR2 reads FQNEAQ (reference sequence). Sequences were obtained from T cells isolated from PBMCs. The chain recombines TRBV7-9 with TRBJ2-7; 8 nucleotides line up with TRBD2. This TCR derives from a human donor in good health. DNA for the CDR3: TGTGCCAGCAGCCTGAGCGGGAGTGTTTCCTACGAGCAGTACTTC. Translation gives CASSLSGSVSYEQYF.